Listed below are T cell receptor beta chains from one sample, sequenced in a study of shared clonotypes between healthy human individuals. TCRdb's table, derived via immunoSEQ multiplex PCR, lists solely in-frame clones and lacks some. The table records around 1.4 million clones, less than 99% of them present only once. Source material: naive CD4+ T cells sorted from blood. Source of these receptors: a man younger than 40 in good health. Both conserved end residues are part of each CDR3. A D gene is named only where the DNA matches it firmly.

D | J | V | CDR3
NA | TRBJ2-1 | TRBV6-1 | CASSELWPFETGLTLNEQFF
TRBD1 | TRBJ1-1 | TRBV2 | CASDPQGAGAFF
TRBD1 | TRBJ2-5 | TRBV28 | CASSTPTSGQRVETQYF
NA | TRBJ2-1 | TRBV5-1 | CASSSTTSNNEQFF
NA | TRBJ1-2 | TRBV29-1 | CSVDWFGRGRSNYGYTF
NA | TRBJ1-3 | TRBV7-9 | CASSPLGQLLTNTIYF
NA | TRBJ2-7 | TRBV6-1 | CASGGSYEQYF
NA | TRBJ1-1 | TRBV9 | CASSVAPGGENTEAFF
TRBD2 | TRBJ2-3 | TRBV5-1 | CASKAGGLRTDTQYF
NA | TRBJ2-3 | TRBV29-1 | CSVQISDTQYF
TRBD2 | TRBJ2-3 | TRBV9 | CASSVTPPGGRVPDTQYF
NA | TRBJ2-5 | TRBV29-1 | CSVERGQETQYF
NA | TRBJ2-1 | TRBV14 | CASSQERGKQFF
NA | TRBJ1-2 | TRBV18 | CASSHRDPGEYGYTF
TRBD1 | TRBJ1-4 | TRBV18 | CASSPYRDSTNEKLFF
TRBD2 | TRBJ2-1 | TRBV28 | CASSPAGGRQFF
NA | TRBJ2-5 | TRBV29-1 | CSAGRGRQETQYF
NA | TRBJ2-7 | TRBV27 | CASRSSGPYEQYF
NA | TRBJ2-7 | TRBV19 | CASSIEGGAPYEQYF
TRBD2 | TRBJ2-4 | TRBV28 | CASSPLGTSGSFGIQYF
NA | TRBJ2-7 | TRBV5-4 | CASTPRGGSYEQYF
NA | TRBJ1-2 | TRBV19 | CASSNRAYGYTF
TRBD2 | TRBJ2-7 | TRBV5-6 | CASSSAGVLSYEQYF
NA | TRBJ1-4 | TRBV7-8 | CASSLAGGRGNEKLFF
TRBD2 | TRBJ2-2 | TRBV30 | CAWSRGPSGRFHTGELFF
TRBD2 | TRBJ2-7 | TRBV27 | CASSILSGSGSHEQYF
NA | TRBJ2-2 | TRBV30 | CAWTPRGSGELFF
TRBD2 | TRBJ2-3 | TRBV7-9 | CASSDPGLAVASQYF
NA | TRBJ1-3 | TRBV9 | CASSLGPTAAGNTIYF
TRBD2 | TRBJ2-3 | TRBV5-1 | CASSLLVGGVDTQYF
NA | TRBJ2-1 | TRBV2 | CASSQLALGEQFF
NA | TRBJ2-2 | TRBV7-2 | CASSPPRTGELFF
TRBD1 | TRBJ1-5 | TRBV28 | CASSFLDRENQPQHF
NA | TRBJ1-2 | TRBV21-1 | CASSQGTVQGQANYGYTF
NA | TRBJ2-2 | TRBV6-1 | CASTPDWVDTGELFF
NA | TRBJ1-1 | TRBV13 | CASSPRFMNTEAFF
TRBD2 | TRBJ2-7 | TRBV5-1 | CASSLVVSGSYEQYF
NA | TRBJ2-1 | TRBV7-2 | CASSGGSRISYNEQFF
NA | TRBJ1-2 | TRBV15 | CATSRVRDNYGYTF
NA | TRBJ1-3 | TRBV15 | CATSRAQGYGNTIYF
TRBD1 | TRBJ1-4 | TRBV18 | CASSPFSRDRVNEKLFF
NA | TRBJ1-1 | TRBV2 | CASSDRENTEAFF
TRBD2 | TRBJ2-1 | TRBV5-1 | CASSQPPGLRWNEQFF
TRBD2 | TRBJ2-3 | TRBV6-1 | CASNSGIGTDTQYF
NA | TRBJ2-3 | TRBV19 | CASSPGTTDTQYF
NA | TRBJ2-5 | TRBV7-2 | CASSSRRGLLETQYF
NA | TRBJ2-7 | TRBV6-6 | CASTDGRDSPYEQYF
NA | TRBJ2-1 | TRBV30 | CAWKRARDSYNEQFF
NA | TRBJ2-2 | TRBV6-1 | CASSELLTGTGELFF
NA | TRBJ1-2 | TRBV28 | CASSFRGYTF
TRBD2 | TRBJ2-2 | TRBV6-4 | CASSAASGVNTGELFF
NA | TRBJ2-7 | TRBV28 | CASQGRSWPPYEQYF
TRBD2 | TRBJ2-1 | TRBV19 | CASSPGLAGLNEQFF
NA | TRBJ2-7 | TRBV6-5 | CASSRGTPRFREQYF
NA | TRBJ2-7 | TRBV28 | CASTLGYEQYF